A single sample is the source of the 11 T cell receptor beta chains below, sequenced in a study of blood T cell repertoires in COVID-19 (TCRdb year 2020). To prepare the library, the immunoSEQ multiplex PCR assay was applied. What TCRdb holds here is the immuneACCESS table cut down to in-frame rearrangements. Part of the clones is not present; checked against another copy, under half of the missing clones reflect an unresolved V gene, and the others are unexplained. The sample records 400,000 or so clones, 80% to 90% of which are singletons. The ten largest clonotypes hold 0.75% to 0.85% of the sample. Sequencing used peripheral blood. The receptors shown here come from a young man with COVID-19, enrolled during active disease.

The chain recombines TRBV30 with TRBJ1-1, with D possibly TRBD1 on 5 matching bases. The ends were cut back, 6 bases at V and 10 bases at J, with 21 bases in the middle. In germline, CDR1 is GTSNPN, CDR2 SVGIG (reference sequence). The CDR3 has 13 residues. The CDR3 DNA reads TGTGCCTGTACCCGGACGGCGGTTACAGGAGCTTTCTTT. Amino acids: CACTRTAVTGAFF.

The chain is built from TRBV24-1 and TRBJ2-2, with 13 positions matching TRBD2. CDR3 length: 18 amino acids. Per the germline V gene, CDR1 is KGHDR and CDR2 is SFDVKD. Trimming took 9 bases from V and 2 from J; bases not matched to a gene: 11. CDR3 in amino acids: CATGPPGLAGINTGELFF. The DNA of the CDR3 is TGTGCCACCGGACCCCCGGGACTAGCGGGGATCAACACCGGGGAGCTGTTTTTT.

The rearrangement uses TRBV5-1 and TRBJ2-5, with 8 bases identical to TRBD2. This CDR3 has 15 amino acids. Germline V CDR1 and CDR2: SGHRS, YFSETQ. V dropped 4 bases and J dropped 3; count of bases not matched to a gene: 8. The CDR3 is CASSPTGTREETQYF. CDR3 DNA: TGCGCCAGCAGCCCTACCGGGACTAGGGAAGAGACCCAGTACTTC.

This chain uses TRBV7-2 with TRBJ1-4; no reliable D call. The length of the CDR3 is 12 residues. V was clipped by 3 bases and J by 7 bases, with 6 bases between them. Germline V lookup: CDR1 SGHTA, CDR2 FQGNSA. The CDR3, as DNA: TGTGCCAGCAGCTTTAATAGTGAAAAACTGTTTTTT. Translation gives CASSFNSEKLFF.

The rearrangement uses TRBV4-1 and TRBJ2-3; 11 nucleotides line up with TRBD2. CDR1 and CDR2 from the germline V gene are MGHRA and YSYEKL. The length of the CDR3 is 19 residues. V shed 1 base, J shed 0 bases, and the junction held 9 bases outside the gene matches. CDR3 sequence reads: CASSQAWASGRTSTDTQYF. CDR3 in DNA: TGCGCCAGCAGCCAAGCTTGGGCTAGCGGGAGGACAAGCACAGATACGCAGTATTTT.

The CDR3, as DNA: TGTGCCAGCAGCATAGCGGGACTAGCCAAAAACATTCAGTACTTC. Translation: CASSIAGLAKNIQYF. This chain uses TRBV5-6 with TRBJ2-4; 8 positions agree with TRBD2. The junction had 3 bases not matched to a gene; V was cut back by 4 bases and J by 0 bases. The CDR3 loop spans 15 amino acids. The germline gives CDR1 SGHDT, CDR2 YYEEEE.

The chain carries TRBV15 and TRBJ1-2; D remains unclear. V was clipped by 1 base and J by 6 bases, with 15 bases between them. This CDR3 region has 15 residues. Germline CDR1 LNHNV, CDR2 YYDKDF (reference sequence). CDR3 in amino acids: CATSRARSPADGYTF. CDR3 DNA: TGTGCCACCAGCAGAGCTCGGTCCCCCGCGGATGGCTACACCTTC.

The chain is built from TRBV30 and TRBJ2-5; a weak D match, TRBD2 (6 bases). Germline CDR1 and CDR2: GTSNPN and SVGIG (reference sequence). V was shortened by 4 bases and J by 5 bases, with 17 bases between the two germline ends. The CDR3 spans 14 residues. CDR3 nucleotides: TGTGCCTGGACTACTAGCTCAAGCGGGGAGACCCAGTACTTC. This gives the protein CAWTTSSSGETQYF. Filled out from reference TRBV30 and TRBJ2-5, the complete variable domain reads SQTIHQWPATLVQPVGSPLSLECTVEGTSNPNLYWYRQAAGRGLQLLFYSVGIGQISSEVPQNLSASRPQDRQFILSSKKLLLSDSGFYLCAWTTSSSGETQYFGPGTRLLVL.

This chain links TRBV2 with TRBJ1-3, with D maybe TRBD1 (6 bases). CDR3 length: 15 residues. Trimming left V 4 bases short and J 0 bases short, with 10 bases between. Germline V lookup: CDR1 SNHLY, CDR2 FYNNEI. CDR3: CASSARGISGNTIYF. CDR3 sequence (DNA): TGTGCCAGCAGTGCCAGGGGTATCTCTGGAAACACCATATATTTT.

CDR3 loop: CASSLSRGQRNSPLHF. CDR3 sequence (DNA): TGTGCCAGCAGCTTATCGAGGGGGCAACGAAATTCACCCCTCCACTTT. The genes are TRBV7-8 and TRBJ1-6; 7 bases align to TRBD1. CDR1 SGHVS and CDR2 FQNEAQ come from the germline V gene. V gave up 2 bases and J gave up 7 bases; unmatched junction bases: 8. The CDR3 is made up of 16 amino acids.

The rearrangement joins TRBV7-6 to TRBJ2-5; 13 nucleotides line up with TRBD2. The germline CDR1 and CDR2 sequences are SGHVS and FNYEAQ. The length of the CDR3 is 17 residues. V shed 5 bases, J shed 3 bases, and the junction held 9 bases outside the gene matches. CDR3 sequence reads: CASSLLAGGLREETQYF. Written as DNA, the CDR3 is TGTGCCAGCAGCCTACTAGCGGGGGGGCTAAGGGAAGAGACCCAGTACTTC.